What follows are 30 T cell receptor beta chains derived from one specimen sequenced in a study of shared T cell receptors in the human thymus. TCRdb's copy holds only in-frame clones and misses some; the assay was immunoSEQ multiplex PCR. The repertoire consists of roughly 660,000 clones, with around 87% occurring once and the leading ten covering around 0.0099%. The data also belong to a second study, concerning human thymus T cells.

The sample comprised thymocytes. Every receptor here comes from a boy in the first two years of life with a congenital heart defect.

This chain links TRBV7-3 with TRBJ1-1; D is unresolved. CDR3 length: 17 amino acids. Germline V gene lookup returns CDR1 SGHTA and CDR2 FQGTGA. Trimming shortened V by 6 bases and J by 0 bases, and 20 bases separated the two germline ends. The CDR3 spells CASSIGPLEVMNTEAFF. The CDR3 DNA sequence: TGTGCCAGCAGTATAGGACCTTTGGAGGTCATGAACACTGAAGCTTTCTTT.

The chain recombines TRBV30 with TRBJ1-4; D might be TRBD1 (5 bases). Trimming stripped 5 bases from V and 0 bases from J, with 16 bases between. CDR3 length: 16 residues. Germline CDR1 reads GTSNPN; CDR2 reads SVGIG (reference sequence). CDR3 sequence: CAWCLTERATNEKLFF. CDR3 DNA sequence: TGTGCCTGGTGCTTGACAGAGCGTGCAACTAATGAAAAACTGTTTTTT. Complete variable domain (other parts from reference TRBV30 and TRBJ1-4): SQTIHQWPATLVQPVGSPLSLECTVEGTSNPNLYWYRQAAGRGLQLLFYSVGIGQISSEVPQNLSASRPQDRQFILSSKKLLLSDSGFYLCAWCLTERATNEKLFFGSGTQLSVL.

This chain links TRBV6-5 with TRBJ2-7; D is unresolved. The CDR3 runs 14 residues. V was trimmed by 0 bases and J by 0 bases, leaving 6 bases between them. Germline V gives CDR1 MNHEY, CDR2 SVGAGI. The CDR3 DNA sequence: TGTGCCAGCAGTTACTCCCACGGCTCCTACGAGCAGTACTTC. The encoded protein is CASSYSHGSYEQYF.

The V and J genes are TRBV21-1 and TRBJ2-7; the table calls TRBD2, which could not be checked here. TRBV21-1 is recorded as a pseudogene. The CDR3 extends over 16 amino acids. The CDR3 nucleotides are TGTGCCAGCCTTACTAGCGGGAGCCCGATTTGGTACGAGCAGTACTTC. This sequence encodes CASLTSGSPIWYEQYF.

Concerning this clone itself: Additional DNA sequences in this sample encode the identical CDR3. The rearrangement links TRBV11-2 to TRBJ1-5, with 8 bases fitting TRBD1. Trimming at V came to 1 base and at J to 6 bases, leaving 2 bases not matched to a gene. Looked up from germline, CDR1 is SGHAT and CDR2 is FQNNGV. The CDR3 covers 14 residues. CDR3 loop: CASSLGQGSQPQHF. The CDR3 DNA sequence: TGTGCCAGCAGCTTAGGACAGGGGAGTCAGCCCCAGCATTTT.

The chain employs TRBV6-5 and TRBJ2-1, with TRBD2 as a possible D gene (5 bases). V dropped 2 bases and J dropped 4 bases, with 12 bases sitting between them. CDR1 is MNHEY, CDR2 SVGAGI, per germline. The CDR3 sequence is 15 residues long. CDR3 region: CASSYRGVGYNEQFF. CDR3 in DNA: TGTGCCAGCAGTTACCGGGGAGTGGGTTACAATGAGCAGTTCTTC.

The V and J genes are TRBV29-1 and TRBJ2-1, with TRBD1 matching over 11 bases. The germline V gene has CDR1 SQVTM and CDR2 ANQGSEA. The CDR3 is made up of 14 amino acids. V was clipped by 6 bases and J by 6 bases; unmatched bases: 7. The CDR3 DNA is TGCAGCGTAGCGGACAGGGGGCAAGGCAATGAGCAGTTCTTC. Its protein is CSVADRGQGNEQFF.

This chain uses TRBV5-6 with TRBJ2-7; TRBD2 is a possible D gene (6 bases). V was shortened by 3 bases and J by 0 bases, with 19 bases between the two germline ends. CDR1 and CDR2 from the germline V gene are SGHDT and YYEEEE. The CDR3 sequence is 17 residues long. For the CDR3, the DNA is TGTGCCAGCAGCTGGATCGCCGGGACTGGCTACTCCTACGAGCAGTACTTC. Residues: CASSWIAGTGYSYEQYF.

The genes are TRBV18 and TRBJ2-3; weak D call: TRBD1 (5 bases). The V gene's germline CDR1 is KGHSH and CDR2 LQKENI. The CDR3 contains 14 residues. V was trimmed by 3 bases and J by 2 bases, leaving 9 bases between them. DNA of the CDR3: TGTGCCAGCTCACCCGGCAGGGCCACAGATACGCAGTATTTT. Translated, it gives CASSPGRATDTQYF.

The V call is TRBV25-1, the J call TRBJ2-7; 7 nucleotides agree with TRBD1. CDR1 and CDR2 (germline): MGHDK, SYGVNS. The V segment lost 5 bases and the J segment 0 bases; nucleotides outside the gene matches: 10. This CDR3 comprises 16 residues. The CDR3 nucleotides read TGTGCCAGCAGTCCCGGGACAGCTTTTCTCTCCTACGAGCAGTACTTC. Its protein is CASSPGTAFLSYEQYF.

The chain uses TRBV27 and TRBJ2-1; perhaps TRBD2 as D (7 bases). Germline CDR1 is MNHEY and CDR2 is SMNVEV (reference sequence). Trimming took off 1 base at V and 2 bases at J, with 12 bases between the two ends. The CDR3 contains 16 residues. For the CDR3, the DNA is TGTGCCAGCAGTTTATATGCGGGGGACACCTACAATGAGCAGTTCTTC. It encodes CASSLYAGDTYNEQFF.

The rearrangement uses TRBV5-4 and TRBJ1-4; the D gene is possibly TRBD1 (6 bases). Trimming pared 4 bases from V and 7 bases from J, leaving 11 bases between. CDR1 SGHNT and CDR2 YYREEE come from the germline V gene (reference sequence). The CDR3 has 13 residues. Here the CDR3 DNA reads TGTGCCAGCAGCCTGGGGGCTGGTGAAAAACTGTTTTTT. It is translated as CASSLGAGEKLFF.

This clone has only a few counts. V usage is TRBV15 and J usage is TRBJ2-3; 7 bases are shared with TRBD2. CDR1 is LNHNV and CDR2 is YYDKDF in the germline V gene (reference sequence). This CDR3 comprises 16 residues. Trimming took 0 bases from V and 0 from J; bases not matched to a gene: 3. CDR3 region: CATSRDLAASTDTQYF. CDR3 nucleotides: TGTGCCACCAGCAGAGATCTAGCGGCGAGCACAGATACGCAGTATTTT.

The chain links TRBV5-4 to TRBJ2-1; 7 bases match TRBD1. Losses at the gene ends were 3 bases for V and 9 bases for J; bases not matched to a gene: 12. This CDR3 contains 15 residues. Germline values: CDR1 SGHNT, CDR2 YYREEE (reference sequence). The CDR3 reads CASSSDQGGSGEQFF. The CDR3 DNA is TGTGCCAGCAGCTCCGACCAAGGGGGCTCGGGTGAGCAGTTCTTC.

The V and J genes are TRBV7-6 and TRBJ1-5; 7 bases fit TRBD1. This CDR3 contains 14 residues. Per germline, CDR1 SGHVS and CDR2 FNYEAQ. The V and J ends lost 4 bases and 2 bases, in that order; junction bases with no gene match: 2. The CDR3 DNA reads as TGTGCCAGCAGCTCCGGGACAGGCAATCAGCCCCAGCATTTT. Amino acid sequence: CASSSGTGNQPQHF.

The J gene is TRBJ1-1, the V gene TRBV29-1; a weak D match, TRBD1 (6 bases). The V gene's germline CDR1 is SQVTM and CDR2 ANQGSEA. The CDR3 covers 14 residues. V lost 7 bases and J 1 base, leaving 16 bases between the germline ends. CDR3 DNA: TGCAGCGCCTACCGGGGACAAACGAACACTGAAGCTTTCTTT. Protein: CSAYRGQTNTEAFF.

This clone was counted between two and nine times. The V gene is TRBV7-9, the J gene TRBJ2-2; no clear D gene. V lost 4 bases to trimming and J lost 9 bases, with 6 bases between them. Germline CDR1 and CDR2: SEHNR and FQNEAQ (reference sequence). The CDR3 has 11 amino acids. In DNA, the CDR3 is TGTGCCAGCAGCTCGGTGTGGGAGCTGTTTTTT. Protein: CASSSVWELFF.

The chain has TRBV7-8 and TRBJ2-7; TRBD1 agrees at 7 bases. Losses at the gene ends were 3 bases for V and 0 bases for J; bases not matched to a gene: 8. The CDR3 runs to 16 residues. The germline V gene encodes CDR1 SGHVS and CDR2 FQNEAQ. CDR3 sequence reads: CASSFLIRGSSYEQYF. CDR3 nucleotides: TGTGCCAGCAGCTTCCTTATCAGGGGGAGCTCCTACGAGCAGTACTTC.

This sequence joins TRBV27 and TRBJ2-6, with 10 bases matching TRBD1. CDR3 length: 20 residues. J gave up 0 bases and V 1 base, and 9 bases lay outside the gene matches. Germline V gives CDR1 MNHEY, CDR2 SMNVEV (reference sequence). The CDR3 nucleotides read TGTGCCAGCAGTTTATTTTCTAGGGACAGGGGCCCCTCTGGGGCCAACGTCCTGACTTTC. Translation gives CASSLFSRDRGPSGANVLTF.

The CDR3 sequence is CASSTYLAATYNEQFF. The CDR3 region has the DNA TGTGCCAGCAGCACCTATCTAGCGGCAACCTACAATGAGCAGTTCTTC. V gene TRBV7-3 combines with J gene TRBJ2-1, with TRBD2 matching 7 bases. This CDR3 has 16 amino acids. Germline V CDR1 and CDR2: SGHTA, FQGTGA. J was trimmed by 2 bases and V by 5 bases; bases with no gene match: 9.

The V and J genes are TRBV10-3 and TRBJ2-1, with TRBD2 identical over 7 bases. The CDR3 totals 13 residues. The germline V gene has CDR1 ENHRY and CDR2 SYGVKD. V gave up 6 bases and J gave up 5 bases; unmatched junction bases: 4. The CDR3 is CAISRDYHNEQFF. CDR3 DNA sequence: TGTGCCATCAGCCGGGACTACCACAATGAGCAGTTCTTC.

As to this clone: Other DNA sequences from this sample encode an identical CDR3 as well. This chain uses TRBV5-1 with TRBJ2-7; D is ambiguous. Germline V gene data show CDR1 as SGHRS and CDR2 as YFSETQ. V shed 1 base and J shed 0 bases, with 5 bases lying between them. This CDR3 region has 13 residues. This CDR3 is CASSLPFSYEQYF. CDR3 sequence (DNA): TGCGCCAGCAGCTTGCCATTCTCCTACGAGCAGTACTTC. The full variable domain, completed using reference TRBV5-1 and TRBJ2-7, is KAGVTQTPRYLIKTRGQQVTLSCSPISGHRSVSWYQQTPGQGLQFLFEYFSETQRNKGNFPGRFSGRQFSNSRSEMNVSTLELGDSALYLCASSLPFSYEQYFGPGTRLTVT.

V gene TRBV30 combines with J gene TRBJ2-1; 8 bases line up with TRBD2. This CDR3 region has 13 residues. Germline trimming cut 0 bases from V and 9 bases from J; bases unmatched to any gene: 4. The V gene's germline CDR1 is GTSNPN and CDR2 SVGIG (reference sequence). CDR3 protein: CAWSVSGGGEQFF. DNA of the CDR3: TGTGCCTGGAGTGTATCGGGGGGGGGTGAGCAGTTCTTC.

This clone was found a few times. The rearrangement joins TRBV28 to TRBJ2-7; D ambiguous. Germline V gives CDR1 MDHEN, CDR2 SYDVKM. The CDR3 sequence is 14 residues long. Trimming pared 4 bases from V and 0 bases from J, leaving 10 bases between. The CDR3 bases are TGTGCCAGCAGTTCCCCCACAAGCTCCTACGAGCAGTACTTC. Amino acid sequence: CASSSPTSSYEQYF.

The chain employs TRBV2 and TRBJ2-6; 9 positions match TRBD1. The CDR3 is 17 amino acids. The germline V gene has CDR1 SNHLY and CDR2 FYNNEI. The trim removed 6 bases at V and 4 bases at J, leaving 10 bases unmatched. The CDR3 reads CASSRDRVAAGANVLTF. CDR3 in DNA: TGTGCCAGCAGCCGGGACAGGGTCGCCGCGGGGGCCAACGTCCTGACTTTC.

This clone was seen only once. The chain recombines TRBV6-1 with TRBJ1-5, with D tentatively TRBD1 (6 bases). Germline-derived CDR1 and CDR2 are MNHNS and SASEGT. V was cut by 6 bases and J by 1 base, with 13 bases left in between. This CDR3 is 15 amino acids long. The CDR3 reads CASRGTGPSNQPQHF. The CDR3 DNA reads TGTGCCAGCAGAGGTACAGGGCCCAGCAATCAGCCCCAGCATTTT.

The chain uses TRBV10-3 and TRBJ2-7; 7 bases match TRBD1. CDR1 ENHRY and CDR2 SYGVKD come from the germline V gene. V was clipped by 4 bases and J by 7 bases; unmatched bases: 10. The CDR3 has 14 amino acids. For the CDR3, the DNA is TGTGCCATCAGTGTGGACAGGCGGCCTAGTGAGCAGTACTTC. Residues: CAISVDRRPSEQYF.

The chain uses TRBV4-2 and TRBJ2-1, with TRBD2 matching 7 bases. V was clipped by 4 bases and J by 12 bases; unmatched bases: 6. The CDR3 runs 12 residues. The germline gives CDR1 LGHNA, CDR2 YNFKEQ. The CDR3 spells CASSRLRGVQFF. The CDR3 DNA reads TGTGCCAGCAGCCGTCTTCGGGGGGTGCAGTTCTTC.

The rearrangement links TRBV7-2 to TRBJ2-7; 7 nucleotides align to TRBD2. The CDR3 is 15 amino acids. The germline V gene has CDR1 SGHTA and CDR2 FQGNSA. The V and J ends lost 0 bases and 0 bases, in that order; junction bases with no gene match: 2. The CDR3 DNA reads TGTGCCAGCAGCTTAGCAGGCGGGAGCTCCTACGAGCAGTACTTC. Its translation is CASSLAGGSSYEQYF. Complete variable domain (other parts from reference TRBV7-2 and TRBJ2-7): GAGVSQSPSNKVTEKGKDVELRCDPISGHTALYWYRQSLGQGLEFLIYFQGNSAPDKSGLPSDRFSAERTGGSVSTLTIQRTQQEDSAVYLCASSLAGGSSYEQYFGPGTRLTVT.

The rearrangement joins TRBV27 to TRBJ2-2; TRBD2 matches at 10 bases. Trimming took 5 bases from V and 6 from J; bases not matched to a gene: 9. The CDR3 sequence is 16 residues long. Germline lookup yields CDR1 MNHEY and CDR2 SMNVEV (reference sequence). CDR3 DNA sequence: TGTGCCAGCAGTCTCGGTGCTAGCGGGAGCGCCGGGGAGCTGTTTTTT. Protein: CASSLGASGSAGELFF.